This note documents a single T cell receptor beta chain sequence. Assay: immunoSEQ multiplex PCR; the TCRdb copy retains only in-frame clones and omits some. The sample includes some 260,000 clones, 70% to 90% of them seen just once. Unmatched junction bases numbered 3, after V lost 6 bases and J lost 1 base. The germline gives CDR1 WSHSY, CDR2 SAAADI. This CDR3 region has 14 residues. This sample was included in a study of blood T cell repertoires in COVID-19. Study-wide context: Spain, Italy and the United States supplied samples that represented acute and convalescent COVID-19.

This receptor was identified in a woman aged 25 to 39 with COVID-19, enrolled during active disease. The chain has TRBV10-2 and TRBJ2-5; the match to TRBD2 covers 9 bases. The specimen was peripheral blood. This CDR3 reads CASRSGLAQETQYF. The CDR3 DNA reads TGCGCCAGCAGATCGGGACTAGCCCAAGAGACCCAGTACTTC.